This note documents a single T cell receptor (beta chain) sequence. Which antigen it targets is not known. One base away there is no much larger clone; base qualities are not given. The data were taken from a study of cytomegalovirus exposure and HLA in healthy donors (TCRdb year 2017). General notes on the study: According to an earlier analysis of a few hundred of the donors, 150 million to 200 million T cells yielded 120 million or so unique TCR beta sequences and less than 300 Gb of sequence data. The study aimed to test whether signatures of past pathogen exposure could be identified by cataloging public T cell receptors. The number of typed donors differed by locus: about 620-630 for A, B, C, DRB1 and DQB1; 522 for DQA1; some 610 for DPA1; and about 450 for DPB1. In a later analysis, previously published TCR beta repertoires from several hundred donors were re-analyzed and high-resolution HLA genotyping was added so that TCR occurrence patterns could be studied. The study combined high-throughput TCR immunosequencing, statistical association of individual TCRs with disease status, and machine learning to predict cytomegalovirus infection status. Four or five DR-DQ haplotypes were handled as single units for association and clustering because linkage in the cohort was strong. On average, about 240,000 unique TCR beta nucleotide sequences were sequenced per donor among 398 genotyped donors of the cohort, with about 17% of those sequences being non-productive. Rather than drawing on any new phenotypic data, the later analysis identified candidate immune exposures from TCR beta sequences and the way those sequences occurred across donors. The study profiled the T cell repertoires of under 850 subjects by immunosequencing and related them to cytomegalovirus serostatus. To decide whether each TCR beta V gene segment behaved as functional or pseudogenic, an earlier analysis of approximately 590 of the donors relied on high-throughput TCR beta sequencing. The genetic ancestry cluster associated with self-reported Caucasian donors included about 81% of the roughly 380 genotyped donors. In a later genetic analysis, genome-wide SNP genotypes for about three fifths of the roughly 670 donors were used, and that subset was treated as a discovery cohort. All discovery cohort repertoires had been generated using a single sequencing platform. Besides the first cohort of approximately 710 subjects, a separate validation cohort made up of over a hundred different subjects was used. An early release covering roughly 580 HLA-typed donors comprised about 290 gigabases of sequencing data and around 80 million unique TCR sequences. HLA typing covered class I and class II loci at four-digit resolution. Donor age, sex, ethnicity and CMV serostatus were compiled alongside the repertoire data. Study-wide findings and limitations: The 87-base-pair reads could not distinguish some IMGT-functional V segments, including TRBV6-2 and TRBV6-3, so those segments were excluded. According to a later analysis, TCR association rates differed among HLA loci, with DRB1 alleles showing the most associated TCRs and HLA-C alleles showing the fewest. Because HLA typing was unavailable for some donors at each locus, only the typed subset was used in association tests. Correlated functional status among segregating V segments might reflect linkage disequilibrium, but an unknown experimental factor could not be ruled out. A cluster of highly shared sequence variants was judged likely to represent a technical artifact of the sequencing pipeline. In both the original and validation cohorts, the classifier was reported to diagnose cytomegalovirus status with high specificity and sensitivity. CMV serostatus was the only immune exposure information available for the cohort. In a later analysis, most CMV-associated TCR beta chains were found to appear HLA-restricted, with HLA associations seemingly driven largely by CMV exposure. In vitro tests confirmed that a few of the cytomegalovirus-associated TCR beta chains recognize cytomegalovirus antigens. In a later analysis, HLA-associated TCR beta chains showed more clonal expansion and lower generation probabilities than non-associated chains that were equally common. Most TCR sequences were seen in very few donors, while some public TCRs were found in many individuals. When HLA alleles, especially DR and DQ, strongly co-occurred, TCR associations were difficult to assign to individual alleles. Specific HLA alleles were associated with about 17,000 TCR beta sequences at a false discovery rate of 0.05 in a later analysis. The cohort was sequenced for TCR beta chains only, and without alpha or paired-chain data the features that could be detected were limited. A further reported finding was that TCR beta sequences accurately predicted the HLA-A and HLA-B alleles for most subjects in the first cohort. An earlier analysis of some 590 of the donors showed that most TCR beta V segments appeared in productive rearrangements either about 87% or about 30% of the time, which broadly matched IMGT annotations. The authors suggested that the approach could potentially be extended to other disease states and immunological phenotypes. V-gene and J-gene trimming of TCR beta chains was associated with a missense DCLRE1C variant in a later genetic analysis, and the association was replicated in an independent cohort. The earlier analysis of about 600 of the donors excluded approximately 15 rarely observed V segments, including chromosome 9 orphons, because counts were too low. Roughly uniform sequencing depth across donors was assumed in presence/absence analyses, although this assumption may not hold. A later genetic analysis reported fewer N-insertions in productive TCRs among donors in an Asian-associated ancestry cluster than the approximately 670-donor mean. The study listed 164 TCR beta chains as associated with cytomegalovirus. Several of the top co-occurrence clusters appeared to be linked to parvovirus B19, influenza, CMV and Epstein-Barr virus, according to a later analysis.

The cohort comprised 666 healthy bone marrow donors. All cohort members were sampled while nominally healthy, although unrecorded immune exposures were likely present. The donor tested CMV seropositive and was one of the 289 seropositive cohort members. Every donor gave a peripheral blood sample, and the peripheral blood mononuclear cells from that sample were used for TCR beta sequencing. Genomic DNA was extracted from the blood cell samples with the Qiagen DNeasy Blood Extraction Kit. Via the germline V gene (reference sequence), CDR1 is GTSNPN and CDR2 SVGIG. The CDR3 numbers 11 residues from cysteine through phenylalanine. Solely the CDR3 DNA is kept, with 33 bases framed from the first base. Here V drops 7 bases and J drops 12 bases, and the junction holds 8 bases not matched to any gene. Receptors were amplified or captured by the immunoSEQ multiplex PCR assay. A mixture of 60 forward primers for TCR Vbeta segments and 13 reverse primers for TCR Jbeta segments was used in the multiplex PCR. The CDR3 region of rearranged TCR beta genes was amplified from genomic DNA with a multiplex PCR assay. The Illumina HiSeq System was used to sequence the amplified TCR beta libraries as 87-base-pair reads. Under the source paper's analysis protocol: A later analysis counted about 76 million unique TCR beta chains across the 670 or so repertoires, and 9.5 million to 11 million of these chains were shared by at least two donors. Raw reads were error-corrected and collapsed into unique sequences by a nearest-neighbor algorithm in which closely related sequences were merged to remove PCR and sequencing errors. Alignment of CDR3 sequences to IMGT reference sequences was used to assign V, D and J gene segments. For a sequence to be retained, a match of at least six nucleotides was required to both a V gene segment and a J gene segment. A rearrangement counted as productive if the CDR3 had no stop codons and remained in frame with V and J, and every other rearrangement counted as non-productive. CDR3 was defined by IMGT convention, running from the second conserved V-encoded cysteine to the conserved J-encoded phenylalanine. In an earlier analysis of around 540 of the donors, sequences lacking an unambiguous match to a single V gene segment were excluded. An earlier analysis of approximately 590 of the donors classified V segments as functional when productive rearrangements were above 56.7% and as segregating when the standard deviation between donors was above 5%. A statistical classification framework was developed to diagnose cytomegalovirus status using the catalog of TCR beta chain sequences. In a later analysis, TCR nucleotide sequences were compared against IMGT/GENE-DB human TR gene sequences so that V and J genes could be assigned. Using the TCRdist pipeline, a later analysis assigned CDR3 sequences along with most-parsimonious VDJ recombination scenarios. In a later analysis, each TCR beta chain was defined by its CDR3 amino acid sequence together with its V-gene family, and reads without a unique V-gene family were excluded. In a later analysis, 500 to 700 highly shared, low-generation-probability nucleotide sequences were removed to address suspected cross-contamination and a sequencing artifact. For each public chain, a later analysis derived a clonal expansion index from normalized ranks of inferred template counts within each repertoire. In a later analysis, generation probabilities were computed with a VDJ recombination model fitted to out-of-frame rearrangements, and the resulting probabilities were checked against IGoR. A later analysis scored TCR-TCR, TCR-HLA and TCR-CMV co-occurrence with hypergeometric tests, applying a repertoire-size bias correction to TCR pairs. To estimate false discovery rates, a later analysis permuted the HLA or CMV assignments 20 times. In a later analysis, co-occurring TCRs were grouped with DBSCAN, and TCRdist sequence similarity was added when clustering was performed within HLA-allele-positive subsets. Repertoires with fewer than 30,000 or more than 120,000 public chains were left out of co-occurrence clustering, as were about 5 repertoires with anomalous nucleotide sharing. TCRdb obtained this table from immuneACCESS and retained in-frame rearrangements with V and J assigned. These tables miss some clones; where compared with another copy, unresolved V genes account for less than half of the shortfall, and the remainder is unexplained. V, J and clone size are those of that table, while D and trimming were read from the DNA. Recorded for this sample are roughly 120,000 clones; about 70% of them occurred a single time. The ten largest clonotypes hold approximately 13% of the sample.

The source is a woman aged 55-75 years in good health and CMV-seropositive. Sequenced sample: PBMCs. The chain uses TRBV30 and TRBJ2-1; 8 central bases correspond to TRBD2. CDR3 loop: CASDSGSRQFF. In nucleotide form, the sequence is TGTGCCTCGGACAGCGGGAGCCGGCAGTTCTTC.